Presented here are 7 T cell receptor beta chains from one specimen sequenced in a study of glioma-infiltrating T cells. Using RNA template, CDR3s of TCR alpha and beta were amplified with iRepertoire arm-PCR. TCRdb re-called the multiplex PCR reads with MiXCR, one entry per CDR3 protein. This sample yields 44,000 or so distinct CDR3 sequences, of which approximately 20% are seen a single time; approximately 6.4% belongs to the top ten. Sequenced sample: glioma tissue, nonneoplastic brain tissue, or PBMCs (not recorded which). The receptor source for this set is a human donor with low-grade glioma or glioblastoma, undergoing nonglioma brain surgery, or in good health (not recorded which).

This clonotype was counted at least ten times. The chain uses TRBV2 and TRBJ1-3; no clear D gene. This CDR3 region has 14 residues. Per the germline V gene, CDR1 is SNHLY and CDR2 is FYNNEI. Trimming shortened V by 2 bases and J by 3 bases, and 8 bases separated the two germline ends. In DNA form, the CDR3 reads TGTGCCAGCAGTGAAATTCAATATGGAAACACCATATATTTT. Amino acids: CASSEIQYGNTIYF. Combining the CDR3 with reference TRBV2 and TRBJ1-3 gives the whole variable domain EPEVTQTPSHQVTQMGQEVILRCVPISNHLYFYWYRQILGQKVEFLVSFYNNEISEKSEIFDDQFSVERPDGSNFTLKIRSTKLEDSAMYFCASSEIQYGNTIYFGEGSWLTVV.

This clonotype was detected ten times or more. The chain is built from TRBV3-1 and TRBJ2-7; TRBD2 matches at 13 bases. Germline CDR1 is LGHDT and CDR2 is YNNKEL (reference sequence). V dropped 5 bases and J dropped 5; count of bases not matched to a gene: 6. The CDR3 runs 15 residues. DNA for the CDR3: TGTGCCAGCAGCTCCCGGACTAGCGGGAGCCACGAGCAGTACTTC. This codes for CASSSRTSGSHEQYF.

This clonotype occurred many times. CDR3 loop: CASSLPGAYEQYF. In nucleotides, the CDR3 is TGTGCCAGCAGCCTGCCTGGGGCCTACGAGCAGTACTTC. The gene calls are TRBV7-9 and TRBJ2-7, with no clear D. The ends were cut back, 5 bases at V and 2 bases at J, with 10 bases in the middle. Germline loops: CDR1 SEHNR, CDR2 FQNEAQ (reference sequence). The CDR3 spans 13 residues.

This clonotype was observed many times. The chain couples TRBV20-1 to TRBJ2-2; 11 nucleotides line up with TRBD2. Trimming removed 1 base from V and 6 bases from J; junction bases left unmatched: 13. This CDR3 contains 18 residues. Germline CDR1 and CDR2: DFQATT and SNEGSKA (reference sequence). CDR3 in DNA: TGCAGTGCTAGAGGGTTGGGTAGCGGGGGGGCAGCGGCCGGGGAGCTGTTTTTT. Translating it yields CSARGLGSGGAAAGELFF.

This clonotype was seen at least ten times. The chain combines TRBV6-1 with TRBJ1-2; D possibly corresponds to TRBD1 (6 bases). V gave up 7 bases and J gave up 4 bases, with 22 bases separating them. The germline V gene has CDR1 MNHNS and CDR2 SASEGT. CDR3 length equals 16 residues. The CDR3 coding sequence is TGTGCCAGCACGTCGTACCCCGGGGGGCTCGGCTATGGCTACACCTTC. This gives the protein CASTSYPGGLGYGYTF.

As for this clonotype: A single base separates this from a much larger clone, so it may be a read error. The chain has TRBV5-5 and TRBJ1-2, with 7 bases lining up with TRBD1. Losses at the gene ends were 4 bases for V and 5 bases for J; bases not matched to a gene: 8. Germline CDR1 and CDR2: SGHKS and YYEKEE (reference sequence). This CDR3 is 14 amino acids long. The chain's CDR3 is CASSARQGGYGYTF. CDR3 DNA sequence: TGTGCCAGCAGCGCCAGACAGGGAGGTTATGGCTACACCTTC.

J is TRBJ2-5 and V is TRBV11-3, with D possibly TRBD2 on 7 matching bases. Germline lookup yields CDR1 SGHNT and CDR2 YENEEA. This CDR3 is 12 amino acids long. CDR3 in amino acids: CATGGGEETQYF. DNA for the CDR3: TGTGCTACGGGGGGCGGCGAAGAGACCCAGTACTTC. The entire variable domain, with the rest obtained from reference TRBV11-3 and TRBJ2-5, is as follows: EAGVVQSPRYKIIEKKQPVAFWCNPISGHNTLYWYLQNLGQGPELLIRYENEEAVDDSQLPKDRFSAERLKGVDSTLKIQPAELGDSAVYLCATGGGEETQYFGPGTRLLVL.